The 29 T cell receptor beta chains below all came from one sample that was sequenced in a study of cytomegalovirus exposure and HLA in healthy donors. Primers: 60 Vbeta forward and 13 Jbeta reverse. Assay used: immunoSEQ multiplex PCR; TCRdb lists only in-frame clones, some missing. The data contain around 200,000 clones, just under 85% of them singletons. The sequencing sample was made of PBMCs. Receptors were obtained from a woman aged 40 to 49 in good health and CMV-seronegative.

This clone was seen more than once but under ten times. The gene calls are TRBV4-3 and TRBJ2-2; TRBD1 matches at 7 bases. Trimming took 0 bases from V and 3 from J; bases not matched to a gene: 16. This CDR3 is 20 amino acids long. Germline lookup yields CDR1 LGHNA and CDR2 YSLEER. The CDR3 loop reads CASSQEIETGPDLDTGELFF. The CDR3 DNA reads TGCGCCAGCAGCCAAGAGATAGAGACAGGGCCCGACCTGGACACCGGGGAGCTGTTTTTT.

The gene calls are TRBV5-4 and TRBJ2-3, with 10 bases that match TRBD2. J gave up 3 bases and V 2 bases, and 3 bases lay outside the gene matches. The CDR3 length is 15 residues. Germline-derived CDR1 and CDR2 are SGHNT and YYREEE (reference sequence). The CDR3 region is CASSFSGGWTDTQYF. CDR3 DNA: TGTGCCAGCAGCTTTAGCGGGGGGTGGACAGATACGCAGTATTTT.

Remarks on this clone: Other nucleotide sequences in the sample specify the same CDR3. The gene calls are TRBV9 and TRBJ2-5, with D hard to call. CDR3 length equals 13 residues. Trimming shortened V by 0 bases and J by 1 base, and 4 bases separated the two germline ends. Germline lookup yields CDR1 SGDLS and CDR2 YYNGEE. CDR3 sequence (DNA): TGTGCCAGCAGCGTAGCCAGCCAAGAGACCCAGTACTTC. This encodes CASSVASQETQYF.

About this clone: Other DNA sequences in this specimen translate into the identical CDR3. The CDR3 DNA reads TGTGCCTGGAGTGTACAATCGGGGTTTGAAGCTTTCTTT. Its protein product is CAWSVQSGFEAFF. The V gene is TRBV30, the J gene TRBJ1-1; D is undetermined. With 0 bases removed from V and 7 bases from J, the gap between germline ends came to 12 bases. The CDR3 has 13 amino acids. Germline V gene lookup returns CDR1 GTSNPN and CDR2 SVGIG (reference sequence).

The rearrangement joins TRBV7-2 to TRBJ2-7, with 13 bases matching TRBD2. The ends lost 1 base at V and 5 bases at J; junction bases unmatched: 5. Germline CDR1 SGHTA, CDR2 FQGNSA. The CDR3 spans 16 residues. The CDR3 reads CASSLGPLAGGNEQYF. DNA for the CDR3: TGTGCCAGCAGCTTAGGCCCACTAGCGGGGGGGAACGAGCAGTACTTC.

Only a few counts were recorded for this clone. This chain joins TRBV18 and TRBJ1-5, with unresolved D. V was shortened by 5 bases and J by 3 bases, with 14 bases between the two germline ends. The CDR3 has 15 residues. Germline V lookup: CDR1 KGHSH, CDR2 LQKENI. The CDR3 coding sequence is TGTGCCAGCTCAGAACTGGCAGGCATCAATCAGCCCCAGCATTTT. It specifies CASSELAGINQPQHF.

The rearrangement uses TRBV30 and TRBJ2-7; 7 nucleotides line up with TRBD2. The junction had 7 bases not matched to a gene; V was cut back by 5 bases and J by 0 bases. The CDR3 extends over 14 amino acids. CDR1 GTSNPN and CDR2 SVGIG come from the germline V gene (reference sequence). CDR3 nucleotide sequence: TGTGCCTGGGGATTCGGGGGGAGCTCCTACGAGCAGTACTTC. It translates to CAWGFGGSSYEQYF.

The chain carries TRBV19 and TRBJ2-1; D is possibly TRBD1 (5 bases). V lost 9 bases, J lost 4 bases, and 13 bases lay in between. The CDR3 length is 13 residues. The germline V gene encodes CDR1 LNHDA and CDR2 SQIVND (reference sequence). The DNA of the CDR3 is TGTGCCAGCGCTCTTAAGGGGTACAATGAGCAGTTCTTC. It is translated as CASALKGYNEQFF.

With regard to this clone: This same CDR3 is encoded by further DNA sequences in the sample. J is TRBJ2-3 and V is TRBV11-3; 14 bases line up with TRBD2. V gave up 5 bases and J gave up 6 bases; unmatched junction bases: 7. The CDR3 consists of 16 residues. Germline V lookup: CDR1 SGHNT, CDR2 YENEEA. The CDR3 loop reads CASSLRLAGGRDTQYF. The CDR3 nucleotides are TGTGCCAGCAGCCTCAGACTAGCGGGGGGGCGGGATACGCAGTATTTT.

The chain couples TRBV5-4 to TRBJ1-4, with D unclear. Germline CDR1 and CDR2: SGHNT and YYREEE (reference sequence). Trimming removed 0 bases from V and 4 bases from J, with 10 bases in between. This CDR3 comprises 15 residues. Written as DNA, the CDR3 is TGTGCCAGCAGCTTGGCGTTGTCAGATAATGAAAAACTGTTTTTT. This translates into CASSLALSDNEKLFF.

This chain joins TRBV4-1 and TRBJ2-5; weak D call: TRBD1 (6 bases). The ends were cut back, 1 base at V and 1 base at J, with 10 bases in the middle. CDR3 length: 15 amino acids. Germline loops: CDR1 MGHRA, CDR2 YSYEKL. The CDR3 nucleotides read TGCGCCAGCAGCCAAGGTAACAGGGTCCAAGAGACCCAGTACTTC. This encodes CASSQGNRVQETQYF.

The chain is built from TRBV29-1 and TRBJ1-4, with D perhaps TRBD1 (6 bases). Trimming stripped 7 bases from V and 7 bases from J, with 16 bases between. The germline gives CDR1 SQVTM, CDR2 ANQGSEA. This CDR3 has 13 residues. This CDR3 is CSAGRGGGEKLFF. CDR3 nucleotides: TGCAGCGCCGGAAGGGGGGGAGGTGAAAAACTGTTTTTT.

The chain has TRBV19 and TRBJ1-5; TRBD1 agrees at 7 bases. The CDR3 runs to 16 residues. CDR1 is LNHDA and CDR2 is SQIVND in the germline V gene (reference sequence). The ends lost 3 bases at V and 1 base at J; junction bases unmatched: 6. The CDR3 loop reads CASSIPGQVSNQPQHF. The CDR3 bases are TGTGCCAGTAGTATCCCAGGACAGGTGAGCAATCAGCCCCAGCATTTT.

This chain links TRBV19 with TRBJ2-1, with 9 bases aligning to TRBD2. CDR1 is LNHDA, CDR2 SQIVND, per germline (reference sequence). The CDR3 extends over 14 amino acids. V shed 7 bases, J shed 10 bases, and the junction held 11 bases outside the gene matches. The CDR3 loop reads CASTVSSGGNEQFF. The CDR3 coding sequence is TGTGCCAGTACTGTGTCGAGCGGGGGGAACGAGCAGTTCTTC. Full variable domain (remainder filled in from reference TRBV19 and TRBJ2-1): DGGITQSPKYLFRKEGQNVTLSCEQNLNHDAMYWYRQDPGQGLRLIYYSQIVNDFQKGDIAEGYSVSREKKESFPLTVTSAQKNPTAFYLCASTVSSGGNEQFFGPGTRLTVL.

The V gene is TRBV14, the J gene TRBJ1-2; D remains unclear. CDR1 SGHDN and CDR2 FVKESK come from the germline V gene. The length of the CDR3 is 12 residues. V lost 4 bases and J 7 bases, leaving 10 bases between the germline ends. CDR3: CASSPPTSGYTF. The CDR3 DNA follows: TGTGCCAGCAGCCCGCCGACATCTGGCTACACCTTC.

A note on this clone: An end of the junction differs from the germline gene, which may be a read error. This chain uses TRBV30 with TRBJ1-2, with a tentative D call TRBD1 (6 bases). The CDR3 totals 14 residues. The germline CDR1 and CDR2 sequences are GTSNPN and SVGIG (reference sequence). The CDR3 is CAWSAQAGGYGYPF. The CDR3 DNA reads as TGTGCCTGGAGTGCCCAGGCGGGGGGCTATGGCTACCCCTTC.

This clone was detected once. This chain links TRBV18 with TRBJ2-7, with D perhaps matching TRBD1 (5 bases). The CDR3 contains 12 residues. Germline V CDR1 and CDR2: KGHSH, LQKENI. Trimming cost V 6 bases and J 4 bases, with 10 bases left between them. CDR3 sequence reads: CASSQQDYEQYF. CDR3 sequence (DNA): TGTGCCAGCTCCCAACAGGATTACGAGCAGTACTTC.

This chain links TRBV9 with TRBJ1-1; 8 bases are shared with TRBD1. The CDR3 is 16 amino acids. J gave up 0 bases and V 1 base, and 5 bases lay outside the gene matches. Germline V gene sequence: CDR1 SGDLS, CDR2 YYNGEE. The CDR3 nucleotides read TGTGCCAGCAGCGTACAAACAGGGGGGATGAACACTGAAGCTTTCTTT. This codes for CASSVQTGGMNTEAFF. The complete variable domain, with remaining parts taken from reference TRBV9 and TRBJ1-1, reads DSGVTQTPKHLITATGQRVTLRCSPRSGDLSVYWYQQSLDQGLQFLIQYYNGEERAKGNILERFSAQQFPDLHSELNLSSLELGDSALYFCASSVQTGGMNTEAFFGQGTRLTVV.

The chain carries TRBV19 and TRBJ1-3; D gene unclear. Trimming took off 6 bases at V and 4 bases at J, with 16 bases between the two ends. Germline V CDR1 and CDR2: LNHDA, SQIVND (reference sequence). CDR3 size: 15 residues. CDR3 sequence: CASRMGSGFGNTIYF. CDR3 DNA sequence: TGTGCCAGTAGGATGGGTTCAGGTTTCGGAAACACCATATATTTT. Full variable domain (missing parts from reference TRBV19 and TRBJ1-3): DGGITQSPKYLFRKEGQNVTLSCEQNLNHDAMYWYRQDPGQGLRLIYYSQIVNDFQKGDIAEGYSVSREKKESFPLTVTSAQKNPTAFYLCASRMGSGFGNTIYFGEGSWLTVV.

This clone was seen a handful of times. The chain recombines TRBV4-3 with TRBJ1-4, with no clear D. Trimming took off 1 base at V and 3 bases at J, with 12 bases between the two ends. This CDR3 contains 16 residues. The germline CDR1 and CDR2 sequences are LGHNA and YSLEER. CDR3 amino acids: CASSQAIARANEKLFF. The CDR3 coding sequence is TGCGCCAGCAGCCAAGCCATCGCACGGGCTAATGAAAAACTGTTTTTT.

This chain joins TRBV7-9 and TRBJ2-5; no clear D gene. Germline CDR1 is SEHNR and CDR2 is FQNEAQ (reference sequence). The CDR3 is made up of 11 amino acids. Trimming took 8 bases from V and 5 from J, leaving 9 bases between them. Here the CDR3 reads CASAARETQYF. The CDR3 coding sequence is TGTGCCAGCGCCGCCAGGGAGACCCAGTACTTC.

The chain uses TRBV5-1 and TRBJ2-3, with 10 positions matching TRBD2. The trim removed 0 bases at V and 2 bases at J, leaving 9 bases unmatched. The V gene's germline CDR1 is SGHRS and CDR2 YFSETQ. The CDR3 is 18 amino acids. This CDR3 reads CASSLANSGGPITDTQYF. CDR3 sequence (DNA): TGCGCCAGCAGCTTGGCCAATAGCGGGGGGCCAATCACAGATACGCAGTATTTT. The full variable domain, completed using reference TRBV5-1 and TRBJ2-3, is KAGVTQTPRYLIKTRGQQVTLSCSPISGHRSVSWYQQTPGQGLQFLFEYFSETQRNKGNFPGRFSGRQFSNSRSEMNVSTLELGDSALYLCASSLANSGGPITDTQYFGPGTRLTVL.

The chain joins TRBV7-9 to TRBJ1-5; 8 bases match TRBD1. V lost 5 bases and J lost 7; bases outside the gene matches: 7. The CDR3 spans 14 residues. Looked up from germline, CDR1 is SEHNR and CDR2 is FQNEAQ (reference sequence). The CDR3 spells CASSPDRADQPQHF. In nucleotides, the CDR3 is TGTGCCAGCAGCCCGGACAGGGCAGACCAGCCCCAGCATTTT.

CDR3 residues: CASSPQLAGGSDTQYF. CDR3 bases: TGTGCCAGCAGCCCCCAACTAGCGGGGGGATCAGATACGCAGTATTTT. The rearrangement joins TRBV5-4 to TRBJ2-3; 12 bases align to TRBD2. J gave up 4 bases and V 4 bases, and 7 bases lay outside the gene matches. Germline V gene lookup returns CDR1 SGHNT and CDR2 YYREEE (reference sequence). CDR3 length: 16 amino acids.

The chain has TRBV7-9 and TRBJ2-3, with no clear D. This CDR3 spans 15 amino acids. Looked up from germline, CDR1 is SEHNR and CDR2 is FQNEAQ (reference sequence). V shed 1 base and J shed 0 bases, with 8 bases lying between them. CDR3 DNA sequence: TGTGCCAGCAGCTTAGTCGGTACTAGCACAGATACGCAGTATTTT. Translating gives CASSLVGTSTDTQYF.

The CDR3 sequence is CASSTGQGAYNEQFF. The CDR3 DNA reads TGTGCCAGCAGCACCGGACAGGGAGCCTACAATGAGCAGTTCTTC. The rearrangement links TRBV5-6 to TRBJ2-1, with 8 bases that match TRBD1. After removal of 4 bases from V and 2 bases from J, the junction contained 5 bases not matched to a gene. Germline V CDR1 and CDR2: SGHDT, YYEEEE. The CDR3 consists of 15 residues.

The J gene is TRBJ1-2, the V gene TRBV19; TRBD1 matches at 7 bases. V lost 4 bases to trimming and J lost 2 bases; unmatched junction nucleotides: 4. This CDR3 has 14 residues. Germline CDR1 reads LNHDA; CDR2 reads SQIVND (reference sequence). The CDR3 bases are TGTGCCAGTAGTAACCCGGGACAGAACTATGGCTACACCTTC. Protein product: CASSNPGQNYGYTF. Drawing the rest from reference TRBV19 and TRBJ1-2, the complete variable domain is DGGITQSPKYLFRKEGQNVTLSCEQNLNHDAMYWYRQDPGQGLRLIYYSQIVNDFQKGDIAEGYSVSREKKESFPLTVTSAQKNPTAFYLCASSNPGQNYGYTFGSGTRLTVV.

V is TRBV5-1 and J is TRBJ1-2, with D perhaps TRBD1 (5 bases). Trimming shortened V by 3 bases and J by 7 bases, and 16 bases separated the two germline ends. Germline V lookup: CDR1 SGHRS, CDR2 YFSETQ. The CDR3 has 14 residues. The CDR3 DNA reads TGCGCCAGCAGCTCCACAGGAAATTCTGGTGGCTACACCTTC. Protein sequence: CASSSTGNSGGYTF.

The chain uses TRBV15 and TRBJ2-1; 10 positions match TRBD1. Germline CDR1 and CDR2: LNHNV and YYDKDF (reference sequence). The ends lost 2 bases at V and 7 bases at J; junction bases unmatched: 2. The CDR3 has 14 residues. CDR3 bases: TGTGCCACCAGCAGATGGGGACAGGGGAATGAGCAGTTCTTC. Translating it yields CATSRWGQGNEQFF.